The 23 T cell receptor beta chains in this list originate from one sample, sequenced in a study of beta chain features in type 1 diabetes. General study results and limits: Moderate yet significant TCRB CDR3 shortening was seen in Type 1 diabetes patients in all four CD4+ subsets.

The entirety of the isolated RNA underwent reverse transcription, so expressed TCRB transcripts were sequenced. Measured with immunoSEQ multiplex PCR; TCRdb has only the in-frame clones, and not every one. The table lists about 270,000 clones, roughly an eighth of them singletons, with 0.017% in the top ten. Their antigens are not known. The material sequenced was naive CD4+ T cells from blood. These receptors came from a man aged 25 to 40 with type 1 diabetes.

The V call is TRBV9, the J call TRBJ1-1; D remains ambiguous. Germline-derived CDR1 and CDR2 are SGDLS and YYNGEE. With 0 bases removed from V and 5 bases from J, the gap between germline ends came to 8 bases. The length of the CDR3 is 13 residues. The CDR3 nucleotides are TGTGCCAGCAGCGTAGACAGACGGACTGAAGCTTTCTTT. The encoded protein is CASSVDRRTEAFF.

A few counts support this clone. This chain links TRBV9 with TRBJ2-3; the D gene is possibly TRBD2 (5 bases). Trimming left V 1 base short and J 0 bases short, with 9 bases between. The CDR3 is made up of 15 amino acids. Germline-derived CDR1 and CDR2 are SGDLS and YYNGEE. The CDR3 region is CASSVTGLSTDTQYF. CDR3 DNA: TGTGCCAGCAGCGTAACTGGACTGAGCACAGATACGCAGTATTTT. Based on the CDR3 plus reference TRBV9 and TRBJ2-3, the full variable domain is DSGVTQTPKHLITATGQRVTLRCSPRSGDLSVYWYQQSLDQGLQFLIQYYNGEERAKGNILERFSAQQFPDLHSELNLSSLELGDSALYFCASSVTGLSTDTQYFGPGTRLTVL.

The chain carries TRBV7-2 and TRBJ2-7; no clear D gene. Germline V CDR1 and CDR2: SGHTA, FQGNSA. The CDR3 covers 14 residues. Trimming removed 2 bases at V and 1 base at J, with 9 bases between. The CDR3 coding sequence is TGTGCCAGCAGCTTAACCAAGACTTCCTACGAGCAGTACTTC. This encodes CASSLTKTSYEQYF. The full variable domain, completed using reference TRBV7-2 and TRBJ2-7, is GAGVSQSPSNKVTEKGKDVELRCDPISGHTALYWYRQSLGQGLEFLIYFQGNSAPDKSGLPSDRFSAERTGGSVSTLTIQRTQQEDSAVYLCASSLTKTSYEQYFGPGTRLTVT.

This clone showed up just a few times. The rearrangement joins TRBV7-6 to TRBJ1-2; 8 positions agree with TRBD1. The germline V gene has CDR1 SGHVS and CDR2 FNYEAQ. With V trimmed by 2 bases and J by 4 bases, 12 bases remained unmatched. This CDR3 comprises 17 residues. The CDR3 DNA is TGTGCCAGCAGCTTACTTCCGAGACAGGGGTCGGGCTATGGCTACACCTTC. Its translation is CASSLLPRQGSGYGYTF.

A few counts support this clone. This rearrangement joins TRBV6-6 to TRBJ2-2; 7 bases match TRBD2. The CDR3 is 14 amino acids. Looked up from germline, CDR1 is MNHNY and CDR2 is SVGAGI (reference sequence). The J segment lost 3 bases and the V segment lost 10 bases, leaving 8 bases of the junction unmatched. The CDR3 coding sequence is TGTGCCACGGATGGCGGGAGTGACACCGGGGAGCTGTTTTTT. Translated, it gives CATDGGSDTGELFF.

The V gene is TRBV15, the J gene TRBJ2-1; 11 nucleotides align to TRBD2. The CDR3 contains 14 residues. CDR1 and CDR2 from the germline V gene are LNHNV and YYDKDF (reference sequence). Unmatched junction bases numbered 3, after V lost 6 bases and J lost 5 bases. CDR3 DNA: TGTGCCACCAGGCCGGGACTAGCGGACAATGAGCAGTTCTTC. Translating gives CATRPGLADNEQFF. Looking up the rest from reference TRBV15 and TRBJ2-1 gives the full variable domain: DAMVIQNPRYQVTQFGKPVTLSCSQTLNHNVMYWYQQKSSQAPKLLFHYYDKDFNNEADTPDNFQSRRPNTSFCFLDIRSPGLGDTAMYLCATRPGLADNEQFFGPGTRLTVL.

The chain recombines TRBV9 with TRBJ2-1, with 7 positions matching TRBD2. V dropped 4 bases and J dropped 9; count of bases not matched to a gene: 10. CDR3 size: 14 residues. Looked up from germline, CDR1 is SGDLS and CDR2 is YYNGEE. In nucleotides, the CDR3 is TGTGCCAGCAGCACGACTACCTCGGGAGGTGAGCAGTTCTTC. Its translation is CASSTTTSGGEQFF.

This clone was counted between two and nine times. The J gene is TRBJ1-2, the V gene TRBV7-9; TRBD1 agrees at 10 bases. Germline V CDR1 and CDR2: SEHNR, FQNEAQ (reference sequence). The ends lost 5 bases at V and 6 bases at J; junction bases unmatched: 9. The CDR3 consists of 15 residues. CDR3 in amino acids: CASSTHSGTGDGYTF. As DNA, the CDR3 is TGTGCCAGCAGCACACATTCCGGGACAGGGGATGGCTACACCTTC.

V is TRBV9 and J is TRBJ2-7; TRBD2 matches at 8 bases. Looked up from germline, CDR1 is SGDLS and CDR2 is YYNGEE. The ends lost 0 bases at V and 2 bases at J; junction bases unmatched: 7. This CDR3 has 16 residues. The CDR3 nucleotides read TGTGCCAGCAGCGTAGGAGGAAGCGGGAGCGCCTACGAGCAGTACTTC. It specifies CASSVGGSGSAYEQYF.

This chain links TRBV20-1 with TRBJ1-2; TRBD1 is a possible D gene (5 bases). The CDR3 sequence is 11 residues long. Germline lookup yields CDR1 DFQATT and CDR2 SNEGSKA (reference sequence). V was clipped by 3 bases and J by 8 bases, with 10 bases between them. Here the CDR3 reads CSASRAEGYTF. Here the CDR3 DNA reads TGCAGTGCTAGCAGGGCAGAAGGCTACACCTTC.

This chain links TRBV30 with TRBJ1-2; no reliable D call. V lost 0 bases to trimming and J lost 14 bases, with 19 bases between them. From germline, CDR1 is GTSNPN and CDR2 SVGIG (reference sequence). The CDR3 totals 13 residues. CDR3 in amino acids: CAWSVQGVSRRTF. The CDR3 nucleotides read TGTGCCTGGAGTGTACAAGGAGTAAGCCGCAGAACCTTC.

The J gene is TRBJ2-7, the V gene TRBV2; D gene uncertain. The CDR3 consists of 11 residues. Germline CDR1 and CDR2: SNHLY and FYNNEI. Trimming shortened V by 6 bases and J by 0 bases, and 3 bases separated the two germline ends. Written as DNA, the CDR3 is TGTGCCAGCAGCTACTCCTACGAGCAGTACTTC. Residues: CASSYSYEQYF.

This clone was seen a handful of times. This chain links TRBV15 with TRBJ1-2; 7 bases match TRBD1. This CDR3 has 14 amino acids. The V and J ends lost 0 bases and 4 bases, in that order; junction bases with no gene match: 2. Germline values: CDR1 LNHNV, CDR2 YYDKDF (reference sequence). The CDR3 sequence: CATSREDRVYGYTF. For the CDR3, the DNA is TGTGCCACCAGCAGAGAAGACAGGGTCTATGGCTACACCTTC.

This chain joins TRBV2 and TRBJ2-1, with a weak D call TRBD1 (7 bases). Germline V lookup: CDR1 SNHLY, CDR2 FYNNEI. The CDR3 covers 15 residues. The germline V and J ends were trimmed by 7 bases and 10 bases, with 23 bases remaining between them. The CDR3 sequence: CASNSPLASGQEQFF. DNA of the CDR3: TGTGCCAGCAACTCTCCTCTAGCGTCGGGACAGGAGCAGTTCTTC.

The rearrangement links TRBV15 to TRBJ2-2, with a tentative D call TRBD2 (6 bases). The CDR3 runs to 18 residues. V was trimmed by 0 bases and J by 0 bases, leaving 14 bases between them. The germline V gene has CDR1 LNHNV and CDR2 YYDKDF (reference sequence). CDR3 sequence: CATSREALARTNTGELFF. The CDR3 DNA sequence: TGTGCCACCAGCAGAGAAGCACTAGCCCGAACGAACACCGGGGAGCTGTTTTTT.

Details on this clone: This sample also contains other DNA sequences that code for the same CDR3. V usage is TRBV7-9 and J usage is TRBJ2-1, with D unresolved. Per germline, CDR1 SEHNR and CDR2 FQNEAQ (reference sequence). This CDR3 is built from 15 residues. V shed 5 bases and J shed 0 bases, with 11 bases lying between them. The CDR3 region is CASSHGGSSYNEQFF. The CDR3 DNA reads TGTGCCAGCAGCCACGGTGGTAGCTCCTACAATGAGCAGTTCTTC.

This clone was picked up many times. The rearrangement uses TRBV29-1 and TRBJ2-7; 9 bases map to TRBD2. Germline-derived CDR1 and CDR2 are SQVTM and ANQGSEA. The junction had 9 bases not matched to a gene; V was cut back by 1 base and J by 8 bases. This CDR3 is built from 14 residues. The CDR3 reads CSVEVASGVTKQYF. CDR3 DNA: TGCAGCGTTGAAGTGGCTAGCGGGGTTACGAAGCAGTACTTC.

This sequence joins TRBV29-1 and TRBJ2-1, with 8 bases matching TRBD2. The V and J ends lost 6 bases and 14 bases, in that order; junction bases with no gene match: 12. Per germline, CDR1 SQVTM and CDR2 ANQGSEA. This CDR3 contains 12 residues. The CDR3, as DNA: TGCAGCGTGAGGAAGCCTAGCGGGTTGGAGTTCTTC. Its translation is CSVRKPSGLEFF.

There are a few counts of this clone. This chain links TRBV30 with TRBJ2-7, with TRBD2 matching 8 bases. Germline CDR1 GTSNPN, CDR2 SVGIG (reference sequence). V shed 8 bases and J 0 bases; nucleotides not matched to a gene: 9. The CDR3 has 14 residues. CDR3 nucleotides: TGTGCCACTCGGTGGGCGGGAGGCTCCTACGAGCAGTACTTC. Its protein is CATRWAGGSYEQYF.

Here the CDR3 reads CASSRTGNQPQHF. In DNA, the CDR3 is TGTGCCAGCAGCAGGACAGGGAATCAGCCCCAGCATTTT. This chain uses TRBV7-8 with TRBJ1-5; 8 nucleotides agree with TRBD1. CDR3 length: 13 residues. Germline lookup yields CDR1 SGHVS and CDR2 FQNEAQ. Trimming removed 5 bases from V and 4 bases from J; junction bases left unmatched: 1.

The chain is built from TRBV30 and TRBJ2-7, with 9 bases lining up with TRBD1. V lost 5 bases, J lost 0 bases, and 5 bases stayed unmatched. The CDR3 extends over 14 amino acids. CDR1 is GTSNPN, CDR2 SVGIG, per germline (reference sequence). CDR3 residues: CAWSWTGASYEQYF. CDR3 in DNA: TGTGCCTGGTCCTGGACAGGGGCCTCCTACGAGCAGTACTTC. Complete variable domain (other parts from reference TRBV30 and TRBJ2-7): SQTIHQWPATLVQPVGSPLSLECTVEGTSNPNLYWYRQAAGRGLQLLFYSVGIGQISSEVPQNLSASRPQDRQFILSSKKLLLSDSGFYLCAWSWTGASYEQYFGPGTRLTVT.

The V call is TRBV5-1, the J call TRBJ2-7; TRBD2 might be the D (6 bases). The V gene lost 4 bases and the J gene lost 2 bases, with 19 bases spanning the gap. The CDR3 runs 16 residues. Germline V gene lookup returns CDR1 SGHRS and CDR2 YFSETQ. The CDR3, as DNA: TGCGCCAGCAGCCGGGGGTATGGCGGCCAACCCTACGAGCAGTACTTC. Its translation: CASSRGYGGQPYEQYF.

V is TRBV4-2 and J is TRBJ1-5; no firm D call. The CDR3 covers 14 residues. Trimming removed 0 bases at V and 2 bases at J, with 5 bases between. Germline V gene data show CDR1 as LGHNA and CDR2 as YNFKEQ. The CDR3 DNA reads as TGTGCCAGCAGCCAAGAGGGCGGCAATCAGCCCCAGCATTTT. It codes for CASSQEGGNQPQHF.